These T cell receptor beta chains were read from a single sample in a study of cytotoxic CD8 clonotypes in ibrutinib-treated CLL. Only in-frame clones appear in the TCRdb table, and some are missing; sequencing was by immunoSEQ multiplex PCR. The sample lists 90,000 to 95,000 clones, roughly three quarters occurring once. The input for sequencing was PBMCs, taken after 24 months of ibrutinib treatment. The origin of the receptors is a human donor with chronic lymphocytic leukemia. Both conserved end residues are part of each CDR3. Each record gives: D gene, V gene, J gene, clone size, CDR3 DNA, CDR3 protein. The D gene is left open where the match is weak. Clone size is not always given. Where it is, it says once, few, many or a class for expanded clones.

>.|TRBV7-9|TRBJ1-2|.
TGTGCCAGCAGCTTGCAAGGGGGTGGCTATGGCTACACCTTC
CASSLQGGGYGYTF
>.|TRBV2|TRBJ1-2|.
TGTGCCAGCAGTCCCCCGGGATCTAGGGCTTGGGGCTACACCTTC
CASSPPGSRAWGYTF
>TRBD1|TRBV5-1|TRBJ2-3|.
TGCGCCAGCAGCTTGGGGGACAGACGCACAGATACGCAGTATTTT
CASSLGDRRTDTQYF
>.|TRBV27|TRBJ2-4|.
TGTGCCAGCAAGGACCAAAAAAACATTCAGTACTTC
CASKDQKNIQYF
>.|TRBV19|TRBJ2-5|few
TGTGCCAGTAGCGGGTCGGGAGAGACCCAGTACTTC
CASSGSGETQYF
>TRBD1|TRBV4-1|TRBJ1-3|.
TGCGCCAGCAGCCAAGATGTACAGGGGTCCGTCTCTGGAAACACCATATATTTT
CASSQDVQGSVSGNTIYF
>TRBD2|TRBV29-1|TRBJ2-7|many
TGCAGCGTTGAGCCTAGCGGGAGCCCCGAGCAGTACTTC
CSVEPSGSPEQYF
>.|TRBV9|TRBJ2-7|.
TGTGCCAGCAGCGAGGGAGCTCGGGAGAACGAGCAGTACTTC
CASSEGARENEQYF
>.|TRBV7-7|TRBJ2-2|few
TGTGCTAGCAGCTTAGGACGCACCGGGGAGCTGTTTTTT
CASSLGRTGELFF
>.|TRBV6-1|TRBJ2-2|.
TGTGCCAGCAGTGAGACTGCCGGGGAGCTGTTTTTT
CASSETAGELFF
>.|TRBV19|TRBJ1-4|.
TGTGCCAGTAGTAACCGGGCCCGGTTAGATGAAAAACTGTTTTTT
CASSNRARLDEKLFF
>.|TRBV6-1|TRBJ2-3|.
TGTGTCAGCAGAACTAGCACAGATACGCAGTATTTT
CVSRTSTDTQYF
>.|TRBV7-9|TRBJ1-1|few
TGTGCCAGCAGCTTAGGAGAGGGGGGGAACACTGAAGCTTTCTTT
CASSLGEGGNTEAFF
>.|TRBV28|TRBJ1-3|.
TGTGCCAGCAGTTTATTCGGGAGATCCTCTGGAAACACCATATATTTT
CASSLFGRSSGNTIYF
>TRBD1|TRBV30|TRBJ1-6|.
TGTGCCTGGGAGGGACAGCCAAATTCACCCCTCCACTTT
CAWEGQPNSPLHF
>.|TRBV9|TRBJ2-1|.
TGTGCCAGCAGCGCCACAGGGAGCTCCTACAATGAGCAGTTCTTC
CASSATGSSYNEQFF
>.|TRBV18|TRBJ1-1|.
TGTGCCAGCTCACCAGGTAAAGAAACAGAAGCTTTCTTT
CASSPGKETEAFF
>.|TRBV6-6|TRBJ1-5|.
TGTGCCAGCAGTTATGGCGCGGCTCAGCCCCAGCATTTT
CASSYGAAQPQHF
>.|TRBV14|TRBJ1-5|few
TGTGCCAGCAGCCAAGGGGGGCAGCCCCAGCATTTT
CASSQGGQPQHF
>TRBD1|TRBV5-6|TRBJ2-7|few
TGTGCCAGCAGCCCAGGGGGACGGGACGAGCAGTACTTC
CASSPGGRDEQYF
>TRBD1|TRBV6-4|TRBJ1-1|.
TGTGCCAGCAGTCGAGACAGGGTGACTGAAGCTTTCTTT
CASSRDRVTEAFF
>.|TRBV6-1|TRBJ1-1|.
TGTGCCAGCAGTCTCCGACAGTTGAACACTGAAGCTTTCTTT
CASSLRQLNTEAFF
>.|TRBV10-3|TRBJ1-2|.
TGTGCCATCGGAGGGCTGGAAGGCTACACCTTC
CAIGGLEGYTF
>.|TRBV28|TRBJ2-5|.
TGTGCCAGCAGTCCCAGAGGGACGCAAGAGACCCAGTACTTC
CASSPRGTQETQYF
>TRBD2|TRBV7-9|TRBJ2-2|few
TGTGCCAGCAGCTTAGGGACTAGCGGGAGCCACAACACCGGGGAGCTGTTTTTT
CASSLGTSGSHNTGELFF
>TRBD1|TRBV27|TRBJ2-3|few
TGTGCCAGCAGTGCCAGACAGGGGGCAGATACGCAGTATTTT
CASSARQGADTQYF
>.|TRBV4-2|TRBJ2-7|.
TGTGCCAGCAGTCAAGCCGGACATAGCTCCTACGAGCAGTACTTC
CASSQAGHSSYEQYF
>TRBD2|TRBV13|TRBJ2-5|once
TGTGCCAGCAGCTTGAGACTAGGAGATTTCGGGGGGGAGACCCAGTACTTC
CASSLRLGDFGGETQYF
>.|TRBV11-3|TRBJ2-7|.
TGTGCCAGCAGCACCACCGGGAGCTCCTACGAGCAGTACTTC
CASSTTGSSYEQYF
>TRBD2|TRBV2|TRBJ2-1|.
TGTGCCAGCAGCCCAAACGGGGCTAGCGGGGGGGCATTTCTGTTCTTC
CASSPNGASGGAFLFF
>TRBD2|TRBV5-1|TRBJ2-1|.
TGCGCCAGCAGCCCACAGACTAGCGCCCACAATGAGCAGTTCTTC
CASSPQTSAHNEQFF
>.|TRBV6-5|TRBJ2-7|.
TGTGCCAGCAGTTACTCACCGGGACAAATCTACGAGCAGTACTTC
CASSYSPGQIYEQYF
>TRBD2|TRBV5-4|TRBJ2-3|.
TGTGCCAGCAGCTTGGGGGGTAGCGGGAGCACAGATACGCAGTATTTT
CASSLGGSGSTDTQYF
>.|TRBV4-1|TRBJ2-1|.
TGCGCCAGCAGCCCCGCGGCGGGTGGGAGAAGATACAATGAGCAGTTCTTC
CASSPAAGGRRYNEQFF
>TRBD1|TRBV11-3|TRBJ2-2|.
TGTGCCAGCAGCTTACTCTCAGGGGGAGACACCGGGGAGCTGTTTTTT
CASSLLSGGDTGELFF
>.|TRBV7-9|TRBJ2-5|.
TGTGCCACCGAGGGGGGTCAAGAGACCCAGTACTTC
CATEGGQETQYF
>.|TRBV6-1|TRBJ1-2|.
TGTGCCAGCAGCCCCACAGGGAACTATGGCTACACCTTC
CASSPTGNYGYTF
>TRBD1|TRBV29-1|TRBJ1-1|few
TGCAGCGTCTGGGAACCGGGACAGGGATCCACTGAAGCTTTCTTT
CSVWEPGQGSTEAFF
>TRBD1|TRBV4-1|TRBJ1-3|.
TGCGCCAGCAGCCAAGATCGACCAGGGGGCATAGTCACCATATATTTT
CASSQDRPGGIVTIYF
>.|TRBV7-3|TRBJ1-2|.
TGTGCCAGCAGCTTAACGAGTTACGCAGGGATTAGGGGCTACACCTTC
CASSLTSYAGIRGYTF
>TRBD1|TRBV4-1|TRBJ1-4|many
TGCGCCAGCAGCCCACAGGGGACAACTAATGAAAAACTGTTTTTT
CASSPQGTTNEKLFF
>.|TRBV7-2|TRBJ1-5|.
TGTGCCAGCAGCTTAGCGCAGGGTCGGGGTCAGCCCCAGCATTTT
CASSLAQGRGQPQHF
>TRBD1|TRBV4-1|TRBJ1-2|few
TGCGCCAGCAGCCAAGTCAACAGGGGGAGCGGCTACACCTTC
CASSQVNRGSGYTF
>.|TRBV6-1|TRBJ1-2|.
TGTGCCAGCCGGATGGGTGGCTATGGCTACACCTTC
CASRMGGYGYTF
>.|TRBV13|TRBJ2-7|.
TGTGCCAGCAGCTTTGCCCCCTACGAGCAGTACTTC
CASSFAPYEQYF
>.|TRBV20-1|TRBJ1-2|few
TGCAGTGCGTTGGCCCGTAGCTACACCTTC
CSALARSYTF
>TRBD1|TRBV7-9|TRBJ1-5|.
TGTGCCAGCAGCTTAGACAGGGGGGTTTCGGGCAATCAGCCCCAGCATTTT
CASSLDRGVSGNQPQHF
>TRBD1|TRBV27|TRBJ2-7|.
TGTGCCAGCAACGCGGCCGGGACAGGGAGGATCGAGCAGTACTTC
CASNAAGTGRIEQYF